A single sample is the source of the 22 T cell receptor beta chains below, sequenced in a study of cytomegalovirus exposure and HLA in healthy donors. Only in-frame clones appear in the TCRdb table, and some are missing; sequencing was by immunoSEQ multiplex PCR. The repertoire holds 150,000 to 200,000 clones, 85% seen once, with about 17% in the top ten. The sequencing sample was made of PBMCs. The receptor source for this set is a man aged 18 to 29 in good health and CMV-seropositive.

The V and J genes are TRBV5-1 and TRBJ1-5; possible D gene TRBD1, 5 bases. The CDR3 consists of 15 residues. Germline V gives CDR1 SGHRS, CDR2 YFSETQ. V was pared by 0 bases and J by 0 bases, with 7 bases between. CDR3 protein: CASSLDGGSNQPQHF. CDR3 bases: TGCGCCAGCAGCTTGGACGGGGGTAGCAATCAGCCCCAGCATTTT.

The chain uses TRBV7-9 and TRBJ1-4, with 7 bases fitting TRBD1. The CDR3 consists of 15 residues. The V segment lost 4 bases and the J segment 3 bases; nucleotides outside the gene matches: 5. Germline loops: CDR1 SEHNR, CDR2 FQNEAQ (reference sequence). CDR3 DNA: TGTGCCAGCAGCTCTATCACAGGGGCTAATGAAAAACTGTTTTTT. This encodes CASSSITGANEKLFF.

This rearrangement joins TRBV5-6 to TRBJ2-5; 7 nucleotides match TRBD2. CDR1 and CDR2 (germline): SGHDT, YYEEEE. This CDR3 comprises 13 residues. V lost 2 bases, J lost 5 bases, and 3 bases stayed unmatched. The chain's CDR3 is CASSFSSGETQYF. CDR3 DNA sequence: TGTGCCAGCAGCTTTTCTAGCGGTGAGACCCAGTACTTC. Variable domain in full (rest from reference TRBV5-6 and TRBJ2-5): DAGVTQSPTHLIKTRGQQVTLRCSPKSGHDTVSWYQQALGQGPQFIFQYYEEEERQRGNFPDRFSGHQFPNYSSELNVNALLLGDSALYLCASSFSSGETQYFGPGTRLLVL.

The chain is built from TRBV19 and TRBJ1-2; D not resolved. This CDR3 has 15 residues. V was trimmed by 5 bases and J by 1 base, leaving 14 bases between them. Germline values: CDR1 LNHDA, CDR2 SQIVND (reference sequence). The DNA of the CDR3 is TGTGCCAGTAGTCCGCCGGGAACTCGTAACTATGGCTACACCTTC. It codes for CASSPPGTRNYGYTF.

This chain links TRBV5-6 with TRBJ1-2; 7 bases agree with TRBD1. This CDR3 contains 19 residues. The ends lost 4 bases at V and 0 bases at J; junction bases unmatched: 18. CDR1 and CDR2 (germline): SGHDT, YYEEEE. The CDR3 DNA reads TGTGCCAGCAGCGTAAACCCGGAGGGACAGAGGTTAGCTAACTATGGCTACACCTTC. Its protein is CASSVNPEGQRLANYGYTF.

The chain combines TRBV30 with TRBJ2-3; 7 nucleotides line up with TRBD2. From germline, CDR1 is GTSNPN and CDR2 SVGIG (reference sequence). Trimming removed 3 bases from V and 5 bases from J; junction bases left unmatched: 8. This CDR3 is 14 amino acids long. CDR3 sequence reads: CAWRGLSEIDTQYF. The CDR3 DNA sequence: TGTGCCTGGAGGGGACTATCAGAGATAGATACGCAGTATTTT.

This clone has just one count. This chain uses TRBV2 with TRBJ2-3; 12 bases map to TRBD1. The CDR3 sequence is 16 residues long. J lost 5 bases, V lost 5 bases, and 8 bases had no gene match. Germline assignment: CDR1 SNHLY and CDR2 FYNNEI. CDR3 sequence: CASSPTGTGGGDTQYF. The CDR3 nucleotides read TGTGCCAGCAGTCCAACCGGGACAGGGGGCGGAGATACGCAGTATTTT. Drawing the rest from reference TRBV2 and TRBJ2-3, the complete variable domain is EPEVTQTPSHQVTQMGQEVILRCVPISNHLYFYWYRQILGQKVEFLVSFYNNEISEKSEIFDDQFSVERPDGSNFTLKIRSTKLEDSAMYFCASSPTGTGGGDTQYFGPGTRLTVL.

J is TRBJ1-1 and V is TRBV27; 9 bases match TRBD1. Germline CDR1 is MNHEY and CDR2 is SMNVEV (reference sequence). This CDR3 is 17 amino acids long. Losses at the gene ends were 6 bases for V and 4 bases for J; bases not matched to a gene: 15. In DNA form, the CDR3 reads TGTGCCAGCAGAATTGGACAGGGGCCACCAGAGAGCACTGAAGCTTTCTTT. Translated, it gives CASRIGQGPPESTEAFF.

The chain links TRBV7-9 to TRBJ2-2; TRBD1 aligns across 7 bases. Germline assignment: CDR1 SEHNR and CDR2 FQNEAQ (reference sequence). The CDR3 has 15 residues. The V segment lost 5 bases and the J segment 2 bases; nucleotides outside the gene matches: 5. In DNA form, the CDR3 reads TGTGCCAGCAGCCCGGACAGGTTCAACACCGGGGAGCTGTTTTTT. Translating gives CASSPDRFNTGELFF.

The CDR3 spells CSVAGQGLDEQYF. The CDR3 nucleotides are TGCAGCGTCGCGGGACAGGGGCTGGACGAGCAGTACTTC. The rearrangement uses TRBV29-1 and TRBJ2-7; 10 bases match TRBD1. Trimming took 6 bases from V and 5 from J; bases not matched to a gene: 7. The germline V gene encodes CDR1 SQVTM and CDR2 ANQGSEA. This CDR3 has 13 amino acids.

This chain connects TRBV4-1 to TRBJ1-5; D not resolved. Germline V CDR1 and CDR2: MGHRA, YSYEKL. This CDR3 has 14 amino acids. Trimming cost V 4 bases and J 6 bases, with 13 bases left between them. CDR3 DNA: TGCGCCAGCAGCCGACCAGAGGTGGGTCAGCCCCAGCATTTT. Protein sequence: CASSRPEVGQPQHF.

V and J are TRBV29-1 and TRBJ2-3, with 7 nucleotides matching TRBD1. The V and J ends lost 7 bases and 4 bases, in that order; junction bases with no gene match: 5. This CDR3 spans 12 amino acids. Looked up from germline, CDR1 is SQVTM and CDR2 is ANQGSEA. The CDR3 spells CSGKGGPDTQYF. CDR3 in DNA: TGCAGCGGGAAAGGGGGCCCAGATACGCAGTATTTT.

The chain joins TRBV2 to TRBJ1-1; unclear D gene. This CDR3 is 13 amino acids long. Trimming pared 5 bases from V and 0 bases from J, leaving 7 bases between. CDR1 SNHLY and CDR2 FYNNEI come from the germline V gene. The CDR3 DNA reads TGTGCCAGCAGTTTGTCGGTGAACACTGAAGCTTTCTTT. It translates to CASSLSVNTEAFF.

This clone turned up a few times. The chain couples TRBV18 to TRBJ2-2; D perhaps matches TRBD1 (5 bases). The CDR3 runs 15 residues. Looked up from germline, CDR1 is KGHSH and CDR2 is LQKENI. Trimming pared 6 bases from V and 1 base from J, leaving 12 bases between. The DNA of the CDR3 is TGTGCCAGCTCTCAGGACACGTTGAACACCGGGGAGCTGTTTTTT. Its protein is CASSQDTLNTGELFF.

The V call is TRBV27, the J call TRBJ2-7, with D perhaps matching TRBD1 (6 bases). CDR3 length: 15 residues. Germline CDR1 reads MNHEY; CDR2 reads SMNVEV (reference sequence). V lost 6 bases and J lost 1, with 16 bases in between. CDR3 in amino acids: CASSWGPPASYEQYF. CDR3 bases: TGTGCCAGCAGCTGGGGGCCTCCTGCTTCCTACGAGCAGTACTTC.

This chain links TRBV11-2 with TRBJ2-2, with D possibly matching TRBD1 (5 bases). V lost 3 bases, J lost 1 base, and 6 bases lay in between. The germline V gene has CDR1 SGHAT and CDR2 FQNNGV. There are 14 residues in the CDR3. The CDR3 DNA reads TGTGCCAGCAGCTTGGGGCTGAACACCGGGGAGCTGTTTTTT. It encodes CASSLGLNTGELFF.

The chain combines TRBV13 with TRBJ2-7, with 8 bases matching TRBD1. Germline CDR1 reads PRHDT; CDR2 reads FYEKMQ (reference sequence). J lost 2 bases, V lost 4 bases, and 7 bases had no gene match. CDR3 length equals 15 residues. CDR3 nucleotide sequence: TGTGCCAGCAGCTCGGGGACAGGTCTTCCCTACGAGCAGTACTTC. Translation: CASSSGTGLPYEQYF.

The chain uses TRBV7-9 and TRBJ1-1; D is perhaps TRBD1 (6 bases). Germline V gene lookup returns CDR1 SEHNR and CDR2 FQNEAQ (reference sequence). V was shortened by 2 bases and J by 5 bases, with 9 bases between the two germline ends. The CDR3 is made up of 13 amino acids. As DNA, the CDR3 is TGTGCCAGCAGCTTAACAGGGAAGACTGAAGCTTTCTTT. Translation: CASSLTGKTEAFF.

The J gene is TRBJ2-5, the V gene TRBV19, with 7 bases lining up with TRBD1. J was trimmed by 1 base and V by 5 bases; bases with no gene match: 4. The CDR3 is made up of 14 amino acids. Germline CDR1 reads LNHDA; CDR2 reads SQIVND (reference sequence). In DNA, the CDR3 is TGTGCCAGTAGTCAGGGGACAGTCCAAGAGACCCAGTACTTC. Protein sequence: CASSQGTVQETQYF.

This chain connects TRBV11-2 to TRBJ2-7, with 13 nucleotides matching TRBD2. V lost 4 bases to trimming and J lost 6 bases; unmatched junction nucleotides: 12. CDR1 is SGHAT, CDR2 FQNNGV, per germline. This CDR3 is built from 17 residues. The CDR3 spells CASSSSGLAGAPGEQYF. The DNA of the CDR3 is TGTGCCAGCAGCTCCTCTGGACTAGCGGGGGCCCCAGGCGAGCAGTACTTC.

For the CDR3, the DNA is TGTGCCAGCAGCCTCACGGGGGGACAGGGCCTCGGAGGCACTGAAGCTTTCTTT. This codes for CASSLTGGQGLGGTEAFF. V is TRBV2 and J is TRBJ1-1, with 9 bases aligning to TRBD1. The ends lost 6 bases at V and 4 bases at J; junction bases unmatched: 18. This CDR3 contains 18 residues. Germline V gene lookup returns CDR1 SNHLY and CDR2 FYNNEI.

The CDR3 region has the DNA TGTGCCAGCAGCGCCGACTCCAGAGGGTATGGCTACACCTTC. As protein: CASSADSRGYGYTF. The V and J genes are TRBV9 and TRBJ1-2; no clear D gene. V was cut by 3 bases and J by 5 bases, with 14 bases left in between. Germline V gives CDR1 SGDLS, CDR2 YYNGEE. The CDR3 length is 14 residues.